A single sample is the source of the 9 T cell receptor beta chains below, sequenced in a study of naive and memory T cell subsets (dated by TCRdb to between 2016 and 2019). The protocol used for the library was UMI-ligation and nested PCR. Instrument used: Illumina MiSeq. An equimolar mix of two oligonucleotides covering both TRBC1 and TRBC2 was used as the beta constant-region primer. Four rounds of PCR were used to amplify ligated cDNA, with nested alpha and beta constant-region primers being used together with the SP2 primer. Starting from the raw public reads, TCRdb applied fastp trimming at Q25, assembled clones with MiXCR and retained in-frame beta chains. Rows merge per CDR3 protein into single entries with the most common DNA and genes. The sample data list tens of thousands of distinct CDR3 sequences, and roughly 9.1% of these were observed just once. The leading ten clones occupy about 20% of the sample.

The source material was central memory CD8+ T cells from blood. The intended sense of this specimen's cell subset or site label: central memory, CD45RA- CD27+. Receptors originate from a human donor in good health.

This chain joins TRBV7-9 and TRBJ1-4; a possible D gene is TRBD1 (5 bases). The CDR3 loop spans 16 amino acids. Trimming shortened V by 5 bases and J by 5 bases, and 18 bases separated the two germline ends. Germline assignment: CDR1 SEHNR and CDR2 FQNEAQ (reference sequence). The CDR3 region has the DNA TGTGCCAGCAGCCAGACGACGGGGGACCACAATGAAAAACTGTTTTTT. This gives the protein CASSQTTGDHNEKLFF.

The chain joins TRBV5-1 to TRBJ2-3; TRBD1 agrees at 11 bases. V lost 7 bases, J lost 4 bases, and 5 bases stayed unmatched. CDR1 and CDR2 from the germline V gene are SGHRS and YFSETQ. CDR3 length: 14 amino acids. DNA of the CDR3: TGCGCCAGCGGTTGGGGACAGGGGGCAGATACGCAGTATTTT. This translates into CASGWGQGADTQYF.

Many counts were recorded for this clonotype. This chain uses TRBV7-2 with TRBJ1-5, with 9 nucleotides matching TRBD1. The CDR3 loop spans 17 amino acids. The germline CDR1 and CDR2 sequences are SGHTA and FQGNSA. The trim removed 5 bases at V and 2 bases at J, leaving 10 bases unmatched. The CDR3 DNA is TGTGCCAGCAGCCCAGGACAGGGGATGCGTCGCAATCAGCCCCAGCATTTT. Translation: CASSPGQGMRRNQPQHF. Together with reference TRBV7-2 and TRBJ1-5, the CDR3 gives the full variable domain: GAGVSQSPSNKVTEKGKDVELRCDPISGHTALYWYRQSLGQGLEFLIYFQGNSAPDKSGLPSDRFSAERTGGSVSTLTIQRTQQEDSAVYLCASSPGQGMRRNQPQHFGDGTRLSIL.

This clonotype was observed many times. J is TRBJ1-6 and V is TRBV20-1; D ambiguous. The CDR3 contains 15 residues. Germline assignment: CDR1 DFQATT and CDR2 SNEGSKA (reference sequence). The V end lost 0 bases, the J end lost 9 bases, and 15 bases lay between the germline ends. DNA of the CDR3: TGCAGTGCTAGAGACGGGGAGCTCCATAGTTCACCCCTCCACTTT. It encodes CSARDGELHSSPLHF.

This chain joins TRBV28 and TRBJ1-1; weak D call: TRBD1 (5 bases). This CDR3 has 18 residues. V shed 5 bases and J shed 4 bases, with 26 bases lying between them. Germline CDR1 is MDHEN and CDR2 is SYDVKM. The CDR3 loop reads CASSPNMGGGWGVTEAFF. The CDR3 nucleotides read TGTGCCAGCAGTCCTAATATGGGGGGGGGATGGGGCGTCACTGAAGCTTTCTTT.

This chain uses TRBV20-1 with TRBJ2-7, with a weak D call TRBD2 (6 bases). Germline CDR1 reads DFQATT; CDR2 reads SNEGSKA (reference sequence). The CDR3 spans 13 residues. Deletions cut 5 bases from V and 6 bases from J, with 17 bases between. In DNA form, the CDR3 reads TGCAGTGCTCAAGTAGCGGAACCCTGCGAGCAGTACTTC. This encodes CSAQVAEPCEQYF.

The chain is built from TRBV11-2 and TRBJ2-1, with TRBD2 matching over 13 bases. The germline V gene has CDR1 SGHAT and CDR2 FQNNGV. This CDR3 is 17 amino acids long. V was clipped by 7 bases and J by 2 bases; unmatched bases: 8. This CDR3 reads CASITRTSGRTYNEQFF. The CDR3 DNA reads as TGTGCCAGCATTACTAGGACTAGCGGGAGAACCTACAATGAGCAGTTCTTC.

This clonotype occurred a few times. V is TRBV12-3 or TRBV12-4 and J is TRBJ2-2; TRBD2 matches 10 bases. Germline trimming cut 4 bases from V and 5 bases from J; bases unmatched to any gene: 7. CDR3 length: 16 amino acids. The CDR3 region has the DNA TGTGCCAGCAGTTCCCAGCGGGAGGGACAAACCGGGGAGCTGTTTTTT. Protein: CASSSQREGQTGELFF.

This clonotype has a count of ten or more. V usage is TRBV20-1 and J usage is TRBJ2-7; D unclear. V lost 0 bases to trimming and J lost 4 bases, with 4 bases between them. The CDR3 extends over 11 amino acids. The V gene's germline CDR1 is DFQATT and CDR2 SNEGSKA (reference sequence). The CDR3 nucleotides are TGCAGTGCTAGAGATGCTTACGAGCAGTACTTC. Its protein is CSARDAYEQYF.